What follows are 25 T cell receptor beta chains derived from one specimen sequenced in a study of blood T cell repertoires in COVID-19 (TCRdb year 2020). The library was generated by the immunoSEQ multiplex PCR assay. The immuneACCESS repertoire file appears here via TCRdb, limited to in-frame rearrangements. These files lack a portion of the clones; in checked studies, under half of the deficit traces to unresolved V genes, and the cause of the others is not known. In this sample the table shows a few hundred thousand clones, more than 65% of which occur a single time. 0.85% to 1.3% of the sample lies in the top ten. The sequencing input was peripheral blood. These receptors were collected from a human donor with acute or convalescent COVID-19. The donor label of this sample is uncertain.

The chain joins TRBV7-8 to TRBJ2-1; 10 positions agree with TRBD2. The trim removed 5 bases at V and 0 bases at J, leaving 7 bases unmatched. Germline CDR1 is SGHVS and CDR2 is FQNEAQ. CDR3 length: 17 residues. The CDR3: CASSPRGLASSYNEQFF. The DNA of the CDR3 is TGTGCCAGCAGCCCGCGGGGACTAGCGAGCTCCTACAATGAGCAGTTCTTC.

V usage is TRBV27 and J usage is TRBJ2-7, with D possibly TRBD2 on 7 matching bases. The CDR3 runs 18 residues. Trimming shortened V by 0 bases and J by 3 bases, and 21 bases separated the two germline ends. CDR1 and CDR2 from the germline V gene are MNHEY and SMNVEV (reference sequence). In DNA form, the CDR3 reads TGTGCCAGCAGTTTATCGGCCCTCGGGGCGGGGGCCTTCTACGAGCAGTACTTC. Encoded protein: CASSLSALGAGAFYEQYF.

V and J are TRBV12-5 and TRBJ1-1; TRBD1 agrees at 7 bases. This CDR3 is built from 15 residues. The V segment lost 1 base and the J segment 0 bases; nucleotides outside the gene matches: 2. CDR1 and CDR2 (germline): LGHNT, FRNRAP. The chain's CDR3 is CASGLGQGMNTEAFF. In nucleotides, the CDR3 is TGTGCTAGTGGTTTGGGACAGGGAATGAACACTGAAGCTTTCTTT. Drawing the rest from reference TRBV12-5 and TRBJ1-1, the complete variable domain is DARVTQTPRHKVTEMGQEVTMRCQPILGHNTVFWYRQTMMQGLELLAYFRNRAPLDDSGMPKDRFSAEMPDATLATLKIQPSEPRDSAVYFCASGLGQGMNTEAFFGQGTRLTVV.

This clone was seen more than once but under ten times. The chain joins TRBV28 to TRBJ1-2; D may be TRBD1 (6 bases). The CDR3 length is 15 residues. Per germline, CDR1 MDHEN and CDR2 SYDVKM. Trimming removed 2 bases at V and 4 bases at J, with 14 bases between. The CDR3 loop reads CASSLETGPSYGYTF. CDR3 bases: TGTGCCAGCAGTTTAGAGACAGGACCCTCCTATGGCTACACCTTC.

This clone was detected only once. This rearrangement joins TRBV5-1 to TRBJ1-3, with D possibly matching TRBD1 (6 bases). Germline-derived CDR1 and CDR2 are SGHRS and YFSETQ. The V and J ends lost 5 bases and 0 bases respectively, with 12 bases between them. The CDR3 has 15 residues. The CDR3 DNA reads TGCGCCAGCAGTGTCGGACAGAGCTCTGGAAACACCATATATTTT. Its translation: CASSVGQSSGNTIYF. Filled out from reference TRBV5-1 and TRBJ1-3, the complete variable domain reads KAGVTQTPRYLIKTRGQQVTLSCSPISGHRSVSWYQQTPGQGLQFLFEYFSETQRNKGNFPGRFSGRQFSNSRSEMNVSTLELGDSALYLCASSVGQSSGNTIYFGEGSWLTVV.

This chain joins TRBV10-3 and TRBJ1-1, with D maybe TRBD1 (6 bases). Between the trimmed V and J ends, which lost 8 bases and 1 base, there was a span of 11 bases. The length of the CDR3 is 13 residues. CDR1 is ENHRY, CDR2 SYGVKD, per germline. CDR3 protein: CAIADSPNTEAFF. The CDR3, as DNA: TGTGCCATCGCGGACAGCCCGAACACTGAAGCTTTCTTT.

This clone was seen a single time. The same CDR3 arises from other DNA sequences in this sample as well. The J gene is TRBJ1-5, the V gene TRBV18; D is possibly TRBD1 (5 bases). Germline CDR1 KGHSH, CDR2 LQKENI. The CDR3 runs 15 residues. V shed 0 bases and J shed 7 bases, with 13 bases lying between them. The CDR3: CASSPPGGGNQPQHF. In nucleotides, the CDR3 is TGTGCCAGCTCACCACCGGGGGGAGGGAACCAGCCCCAGCATTTT.

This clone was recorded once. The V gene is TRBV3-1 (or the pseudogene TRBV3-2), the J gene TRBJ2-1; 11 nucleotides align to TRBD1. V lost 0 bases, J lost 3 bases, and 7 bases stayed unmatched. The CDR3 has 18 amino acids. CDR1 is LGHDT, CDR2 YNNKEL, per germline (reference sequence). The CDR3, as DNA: TGTGCCAGCAGCCAAGATCCGTGGACAGGGGGCTTCTACAATGAGCAGTTCTTC. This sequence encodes CASSQDPWTGGFYNEQFF.

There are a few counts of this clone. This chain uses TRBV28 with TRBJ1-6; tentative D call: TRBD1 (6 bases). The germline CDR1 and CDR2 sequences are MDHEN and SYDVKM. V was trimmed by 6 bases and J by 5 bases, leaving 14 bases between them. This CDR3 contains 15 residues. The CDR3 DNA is TGTGCCAGCAGGGCCGAGGACAGACATAATTCACCCCTCCACTTT. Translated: CASRAEDRHNSPLHF.

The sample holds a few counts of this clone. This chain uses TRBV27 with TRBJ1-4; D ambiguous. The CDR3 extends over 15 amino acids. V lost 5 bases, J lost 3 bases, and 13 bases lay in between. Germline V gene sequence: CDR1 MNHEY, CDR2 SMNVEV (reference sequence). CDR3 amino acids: CASSRREVANEKLFF. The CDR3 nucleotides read TGTGCCAGCAGTCGGAGGGAGGTAGCTAATGAAAAACTGTTTTTT.

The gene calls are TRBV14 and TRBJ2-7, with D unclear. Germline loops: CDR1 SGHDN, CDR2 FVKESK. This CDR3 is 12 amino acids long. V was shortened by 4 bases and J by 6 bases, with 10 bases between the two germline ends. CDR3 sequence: CASSRSITEQYF. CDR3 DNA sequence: TGTGCCAGCAGCCGTAGCATTACCGAGCAGTACTTC.

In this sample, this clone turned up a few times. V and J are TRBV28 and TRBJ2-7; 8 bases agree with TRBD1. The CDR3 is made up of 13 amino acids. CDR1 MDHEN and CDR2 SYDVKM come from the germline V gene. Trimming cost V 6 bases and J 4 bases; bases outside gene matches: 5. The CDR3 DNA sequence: TGTGCCAGCAGCTCAGGGGGCCTATACGAGCAGTACTTC. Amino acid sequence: CASSSGGLYEQYF.

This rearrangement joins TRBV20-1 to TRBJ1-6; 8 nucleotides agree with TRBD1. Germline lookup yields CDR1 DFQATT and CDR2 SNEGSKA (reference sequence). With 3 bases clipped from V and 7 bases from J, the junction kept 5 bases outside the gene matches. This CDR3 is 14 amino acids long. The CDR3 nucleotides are TGCAGTGCTAGTTGGACAGGGACAAATTCACCCCTCCACTTT. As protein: CSASWTGTNSPLHF.

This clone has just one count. The CDR3 loop is CASRRSSGSSYEQYF. CDR3 DNA: TGTGCCAGTAGGAGATCTAGCGGATCATCCTACGAGCAGTACTTC. The chain couples TRBV19 to TRBJ2-7; 7 positions agree with TRBD2. This CDR3 is 15 amino acids long. Germline CDR1 reads LNHDA; CDR2 reads SQIVND (reference sequence). V lost 6 bases to trimming and J lost 1 base; unmatched junction nucleotides: 9.

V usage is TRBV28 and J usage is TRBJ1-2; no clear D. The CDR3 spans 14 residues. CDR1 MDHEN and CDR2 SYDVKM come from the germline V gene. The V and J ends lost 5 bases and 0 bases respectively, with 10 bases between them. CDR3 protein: CASSPAGTNYGYTF. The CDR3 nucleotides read TGTGCCAGCAGTCCCGCGGGGACTAACTATGGCTACACCTTC.

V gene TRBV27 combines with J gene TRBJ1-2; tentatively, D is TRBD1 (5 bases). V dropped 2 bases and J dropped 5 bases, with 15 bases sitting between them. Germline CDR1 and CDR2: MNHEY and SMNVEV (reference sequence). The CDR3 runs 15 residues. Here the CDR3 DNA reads TGTGCCAGCAGTTTACGGGACTCCGGCAGTTATGGCTACACCTTC. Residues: CASSLRDSGSYGYTF.

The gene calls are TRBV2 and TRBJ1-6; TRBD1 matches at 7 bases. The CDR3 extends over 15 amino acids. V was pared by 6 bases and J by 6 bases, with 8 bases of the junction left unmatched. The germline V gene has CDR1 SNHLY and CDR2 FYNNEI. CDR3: CASRSTGLGNSPLHF. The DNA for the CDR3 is TGTGCCAGCAGGTCGACAGGGTTAGGTAATTCACCCCTCCACTTT. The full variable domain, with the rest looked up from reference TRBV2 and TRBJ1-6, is EPEVTQTPSHQVTQMGQEVILRCVPISNHLYFYWYRQILGQKVEFLVSFYNNEISEKSEIFDDQFSVERPDGSNFTLKIRSTKLEDSAMYFCASRSTGLGNSPLHFGNGTRLTVT.

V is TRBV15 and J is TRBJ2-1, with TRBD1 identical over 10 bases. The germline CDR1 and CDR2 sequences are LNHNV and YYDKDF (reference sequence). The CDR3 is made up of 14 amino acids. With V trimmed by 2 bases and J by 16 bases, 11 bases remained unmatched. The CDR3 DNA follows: TGTGCCACCAGCAGAAAGGGCGGGACAGGGGTAATTTTCTTC. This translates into CATSRKGGTGVIFF.

CDR3 in amino acids: CASDSGAGNTIYF. CDR3 DNA: TGTGCCAGCGACTCGGGGGCTGGAAACACCATATATTTT. This chain connects TRBV28 to TRBJ1-3, with D maybe TRBD1 (5 bases). There are 13 residues in the CDR3. The germline V gene encodes CDR1 MDHEN and CDR2 SYDVKM. V was trimmed by 8 bases and J by 2 bases, leaving 10 bases between them.

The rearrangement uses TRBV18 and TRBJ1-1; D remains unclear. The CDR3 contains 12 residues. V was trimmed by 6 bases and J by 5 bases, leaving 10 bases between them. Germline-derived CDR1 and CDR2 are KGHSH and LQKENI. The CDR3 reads CASSDQATEAFF. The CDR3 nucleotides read TGTGCCAGCTCTGATCAGGCAACTGAAGCTTTCTTT.

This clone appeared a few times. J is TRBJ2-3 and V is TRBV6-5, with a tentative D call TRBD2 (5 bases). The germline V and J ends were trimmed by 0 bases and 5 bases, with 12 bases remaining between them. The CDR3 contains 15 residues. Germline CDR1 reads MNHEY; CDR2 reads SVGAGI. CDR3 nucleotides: TGTGCCAGCAGTTACTCGGTACTAGTTGAAGATACGCAGTATTTT. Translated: CASSYSVLVEDTQYF.

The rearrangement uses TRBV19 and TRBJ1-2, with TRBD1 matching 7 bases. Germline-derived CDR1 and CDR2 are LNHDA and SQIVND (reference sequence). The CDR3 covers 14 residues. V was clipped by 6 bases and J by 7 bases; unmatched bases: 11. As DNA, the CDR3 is TGTGCCAGTAGCTTCGCCCGGGACAGTGGTGGCTACACCTTC. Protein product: CASSFARDSGGYTF.

The CDR3 sequence: CASSPGGISSGNTIYF. The DNA of the CDR3 is TGTGCCAGCAGCCCTGGGGGGATTTCTTCTGGAAACACCATATATTTT. The chain uses TRBV7-9 and TRBJ1-3; perhaps TRBD1 as D (5 bases). This CDR3 contains 16 residues. V was cut by 5 bases and J by 1 base, with 15 bases left in between. Germline V CDR1 and CDR2: SEHNR, FQNEAQ (reference sequence). The variable domain in full, with the rest retrieved from reference TRBV7-9 and TRBJ1-3, is DTGVSQNPRHKITKRGQNVTFRCDPISEHNRLYWYRQTLGQGPEFLTYFQNEAQLEKSRLLSDRFSAERPKGSFSTLEIQRTEQGDSAMYLCASSPGGISSGNTIYFGEGSWLTVV.

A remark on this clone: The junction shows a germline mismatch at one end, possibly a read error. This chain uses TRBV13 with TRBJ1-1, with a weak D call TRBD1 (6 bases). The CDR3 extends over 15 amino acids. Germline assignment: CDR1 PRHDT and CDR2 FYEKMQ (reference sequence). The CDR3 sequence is CASSSPRGLKTEAFF. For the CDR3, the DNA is TGTGCCAGCAGCTCCCCCAGGGGCCTGAAGACTGAAGCTTTCTTT.

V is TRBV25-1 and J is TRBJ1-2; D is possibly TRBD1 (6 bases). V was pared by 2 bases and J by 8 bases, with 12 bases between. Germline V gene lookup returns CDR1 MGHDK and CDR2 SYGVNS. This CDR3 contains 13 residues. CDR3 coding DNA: TGTGCCAGCAGTGAAAAATGGGGGCTAGGCTACACCTTC. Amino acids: CASSEKWGLGYTF.